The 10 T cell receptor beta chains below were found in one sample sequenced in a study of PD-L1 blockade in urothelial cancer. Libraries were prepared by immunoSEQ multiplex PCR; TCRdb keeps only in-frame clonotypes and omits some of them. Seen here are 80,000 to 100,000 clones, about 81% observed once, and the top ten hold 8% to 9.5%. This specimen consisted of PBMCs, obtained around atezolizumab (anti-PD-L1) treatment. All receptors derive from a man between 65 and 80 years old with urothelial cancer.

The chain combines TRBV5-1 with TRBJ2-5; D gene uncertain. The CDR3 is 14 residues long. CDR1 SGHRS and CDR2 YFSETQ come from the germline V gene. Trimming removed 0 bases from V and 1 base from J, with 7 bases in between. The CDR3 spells CASSLGPRQETQYF. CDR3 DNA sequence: TGCGCCAGCAGCTTGGGGCCCCGCCAAGAGACCCAGTACTTC.

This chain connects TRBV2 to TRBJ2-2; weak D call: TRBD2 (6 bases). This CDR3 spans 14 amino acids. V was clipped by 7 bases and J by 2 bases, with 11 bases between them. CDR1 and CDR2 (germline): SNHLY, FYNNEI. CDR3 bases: TGTGCCAGCATAGGAGGGGTTAACACCGGGGAGCTGTTTTTT. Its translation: CASIGGVNTGELFF.

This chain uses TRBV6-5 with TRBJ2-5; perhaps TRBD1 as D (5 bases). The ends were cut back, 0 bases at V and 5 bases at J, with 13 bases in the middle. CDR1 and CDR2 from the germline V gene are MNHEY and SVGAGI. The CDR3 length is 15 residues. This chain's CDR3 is CASSYSPVPGETQYF. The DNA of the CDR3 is TGTGCCAGCAGTTACTCCCCAGTCCCAGGGGAGACCCAGTACTTC.

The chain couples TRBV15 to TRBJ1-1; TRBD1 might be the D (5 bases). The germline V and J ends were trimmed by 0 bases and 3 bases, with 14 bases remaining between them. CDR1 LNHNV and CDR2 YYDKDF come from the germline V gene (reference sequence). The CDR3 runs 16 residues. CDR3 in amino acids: CATSRDQVGGDTEAFF. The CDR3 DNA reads TGTGCCACCAGCAGAGATCAGGTCGGGGGAGACACTGAAGCTTTCTTT. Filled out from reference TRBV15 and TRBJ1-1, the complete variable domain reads DAMVIQNPRYQVTQFGKPVTLSCSQTLNHNVMYWYQQKSSQAPKLLFHYYDKDFNNEADTPDNFQSRRPNTSFCFLDIRSPGLGDTAMYLCATSRDQVGGDTEAFFGQGTRLTVV.

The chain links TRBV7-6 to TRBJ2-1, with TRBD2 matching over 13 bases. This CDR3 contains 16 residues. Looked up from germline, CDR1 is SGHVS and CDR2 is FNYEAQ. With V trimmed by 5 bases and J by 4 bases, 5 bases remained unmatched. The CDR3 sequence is CASSPGTSGTYNEQFF. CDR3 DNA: TGTGCCAGCAGCCCAGGGACTAGCGGGACTTACAATGAGCAGTTCTTC.

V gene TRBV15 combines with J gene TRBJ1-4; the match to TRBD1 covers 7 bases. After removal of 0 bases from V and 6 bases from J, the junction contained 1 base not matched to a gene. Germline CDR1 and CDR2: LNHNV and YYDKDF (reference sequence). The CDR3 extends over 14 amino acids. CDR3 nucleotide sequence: TGTGCCACCAGCAGAGAACAGGGGTATGAAAAACTGTTTTTT. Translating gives CATSREQGYEKLFF.

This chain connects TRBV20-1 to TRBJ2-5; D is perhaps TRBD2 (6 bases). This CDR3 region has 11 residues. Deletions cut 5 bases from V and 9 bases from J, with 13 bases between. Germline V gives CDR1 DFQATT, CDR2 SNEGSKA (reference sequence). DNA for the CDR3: TGCAGTGCTGCTGCGGGGCCGGCCCAGTACTTC. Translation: CSAAAGPAQYF.

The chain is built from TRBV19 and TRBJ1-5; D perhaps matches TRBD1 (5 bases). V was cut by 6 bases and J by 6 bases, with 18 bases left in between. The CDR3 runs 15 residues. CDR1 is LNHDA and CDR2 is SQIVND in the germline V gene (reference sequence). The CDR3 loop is CASSSPQGWSQPQHF. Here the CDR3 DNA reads TGTGCCAGTAGCTCGCCGCAGGGATGGAGTCAGCCCCAGCATTTT.

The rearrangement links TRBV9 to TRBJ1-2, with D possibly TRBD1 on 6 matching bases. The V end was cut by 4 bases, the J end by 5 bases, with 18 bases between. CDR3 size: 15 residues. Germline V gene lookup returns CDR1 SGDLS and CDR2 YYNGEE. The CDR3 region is CASSPPGGQGYGYTF. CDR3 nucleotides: TGTGCCAGCAGCCCTCCGGGAGGGCAGGGGTATGGCTACACCTTC.

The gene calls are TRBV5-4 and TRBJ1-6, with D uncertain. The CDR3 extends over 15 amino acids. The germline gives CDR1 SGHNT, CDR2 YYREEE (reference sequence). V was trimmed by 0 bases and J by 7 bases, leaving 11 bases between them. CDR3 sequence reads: CASSLGWELNSPLHF. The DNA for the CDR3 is TGTGCCAGCAGCTTGGGTTGGGAGCTAAATTCACCCCTCCACTTT.